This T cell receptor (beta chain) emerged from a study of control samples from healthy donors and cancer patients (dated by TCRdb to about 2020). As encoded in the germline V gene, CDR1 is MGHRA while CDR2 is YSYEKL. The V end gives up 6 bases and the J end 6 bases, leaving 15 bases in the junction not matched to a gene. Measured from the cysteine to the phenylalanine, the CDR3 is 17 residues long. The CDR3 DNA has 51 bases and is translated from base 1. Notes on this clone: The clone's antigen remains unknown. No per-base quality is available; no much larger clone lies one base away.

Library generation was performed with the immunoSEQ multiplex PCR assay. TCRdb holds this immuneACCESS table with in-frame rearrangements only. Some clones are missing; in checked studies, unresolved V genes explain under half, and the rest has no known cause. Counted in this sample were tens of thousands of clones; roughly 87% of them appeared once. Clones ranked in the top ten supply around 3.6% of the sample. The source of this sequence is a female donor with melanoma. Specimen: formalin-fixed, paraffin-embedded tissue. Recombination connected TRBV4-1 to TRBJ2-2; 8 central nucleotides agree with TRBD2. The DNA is TGCGCCAGCAGAACCCTTCTGGCGGGAGGCTTGGCCGGGGAGCTGTTTTTT. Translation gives CASRTLLAGGLAGELFF.